The T cell receptor beta chain described here comes from a study of cytomegalovirus exposure and HLA in healthy donors. In regard to this clone: Its antigen is not identified.

The PCR employed 60 Vbeta primers together with 13 Jbeta primers. Some clones are missing from TCRdb's copy, which holds only in-frame ones; the method was immunoSEQ multiplex PCR. The sample lists approximately 77,000 clones; roughly 70% were seen once. Findings and caveats of the study: Versus the roughly 700-donor mean, an Asian-associated ancestry cluster reportedly showed fewer N-insertions in a later analysis. Later analysis placed DRB1 highest and HLA-C lowest in TCR association rates, which differed by HLA locus.

The sequencing sample was made of PBMCs. The TCR sequence derives from a man aged 55 to 70 in good health and CMV-seropositive.

The CDR3 loop is CASSLGPGAGANVLTF. The CDR3 DNA is TGTGCCAGCAGCTTAGGTCCAGGGGCTGGGGCCAACGTCCTGACTTTC. V is TRBV7-2 and J is TRBJ2-6, with D possibly TRBD1 on 6 matching bases. Germline CDR1 is SGHTA and CDR2 is FQGNSA. The V gene lost 1 base and the J gene lost 2 bases, with 9 bases spanning the gap. The CDR3 spans 16 residues.